These 8 T cell receptor beta chains originate from one sample sequenced in a study of blood T cell repertoires in COVID-19. Profiling relied on immunoSEQ multiplex PCR, and the TCRdb table lists in-frame clones only, not all of them. The sample lists about 130,000 clones, approximately 85% occurring once. What was sequenced was peripheral blood. All receptors derive from a woman older than 75 with COVID-19, enrolled during active disease.

The gene calls are TRBV5-1 and TRBJ1-3; D is ambiguous. CDR1 SGHRS and CDR2 YFSETQ come from the germline V gene. The CDR3 consists of 13 residues. Between the trimmed V and J ends, which lost 3 bases and 4 bases, there was a span of 8 bases. For the CDR3, the DNA is TGCGCCAGCAGCTCGACTGTCGGAAACACCATATATTTT. This encodes CASSSTVGNTIYF. The full variable domain, rest sourced from reference TRBV5-1 and TRBJ1-3, is KAGVTQTPRYLIKTRGQQVTLSCSPISGHRSVSWYQQTPGQGLQFLFEYFSETQRNKGNFPGRFSGRQFSNSRSEMNVSTLELGDSALYLCASSSTVGNTIYFGEGSWLTVV.

The chain joins TRBV19 to TRBJ2-3; D possibly corresponds to TRBD2 (7 bases). V lost 4 bases and J 4 bases, leaving 18 bases between the germline ends. CDR1 and CDR2 (germline): LNHDA, SQIVND (reference sequence). The CDR3 has 16 amino acids. CDR3 DNA: TGTGCCAGTAGTAGCGGAGGGGGGGGTCGGGCAGATACGCAGTATTTT. Amino acids: CASSSGGGGRADTQYF.

The chain couples TRBV4-1 to TRBJ2-3; 7 bases are a match to TRBD2. This CDR3 is 16 amino acids long. The V segment lost 8 bases and the J segment 3 bases; nucleotides outside the gene matches: 14. Germline V gives CDR1 MGHRA, CDR2 YSYEKL. The CDR3 nucleotides read TGCGCCAGCTCGGGCCAAGCGGGAATGAGTACAGATACGCAGTATTTT. Translated, it gives CASSGQAGMSTDTQYF.

This clone was detected once. The chain employs TRBV6-6 and TRBJ2-5; tentative D call: TRBD1 (5 bases). CDR3 length equals 16 residues. Trimming took off 0 bases at V and 6 bases at J, with 17 bases between the two ends. The germline V gene has CDR1 MNHNY and CDR2 SVGAGI (reference sequence). The CDR3 DNA reads as TGTGCCAGCAGTTACTCTGGCCAGGGAAGACCAAAGACCCAGTACTTC. Encoded protein: CASSYSGQGRPKTQYF.

The chain combines TRBV9 with TRBJ2-7; TRBD2 matches 14 bases. This CDR3 comprises 15 residues. Trimming cost V 4 bases and J 5 bases; bases outside gene matches: 5. The germline gives CDR1 SGDLS, CDR2 YYNGEE. Here the CDR3 DNA reads TGTGCCAGCAGCCCGGGACTAGCGGGAGTCAACGAGCAGTACTTC. Its translation is CASSPGLAGVNEQYF.

This chain connects TRBV9 to TRBJ2-5; 10 nucleotides line up with TRBD2. The length of the CDR3 is 15 residues. V was clipped by 0 bases and J by 5 bases; unmatched bases: 4. The germline gives CDR1 SGDLS, CDR2 YYNGEE. The CDR3 sequence is CASSVGLAGVETQYF. CDR3 DNA sequence: TGTGCCAGCAGCGTAGGGCTAGCGGGGGTGGAGACCCAGTACTTC.

The chain links TRBV28 to TRBJ2-2, with 7 bases that match TRBD2. Per the germline V gene, CDR1 is MDHEN and CDR2 is SYDVKM. The junction had 9 bases not matched to a gene; V was cut back by 7 bases and J by 1 base. This CDR3 contains 16 residues. The CDR3 coding sequence is TGTGCCAGCATTAATGCTGGACTAGAGAACACCGGGGAGCTGTTTTTT. It specifies CASINAGLENTGELFF.

J is TRBJ1-2 and V is TRBV28; D remains ambiguous. Trimming removed 5 bases from V and 13 bases from J, with 17 bases in between. This CDR3 is 12 amino acids long. Germline CDR1 MDHEN, CDR2 SYDVKM. The CDR3: CASSLPSRVPTF. The CDR3 nucleotides are TGTGCCAGCAGTCTACCCTCCCGGGTACCCACCTTC.